This T cell receptor (beta chain) was found in a study of T cell responses to AZD1222 COVID-19 vaccine. A remark on this clone: As yet, its antigen is unknown.

V lost 2 bases and J 0 bases, leaving 8 bases between the germline ends. The CDR3 is 14 residues long. Germline loops: CDR1 SGDLS, CDR2 YYNGEE. The data were produced by immunoSEQ multiplex PCR, yet TCRdb's version contains in-frame clones alone and is incomplete. This table has 90,000 to 100,000 clones, roughly 90% appearing once. The study's findings and limits: Among the donors, most were white British and more were female, and clonal diversity was possibly underestimated. None of the repertoires were sampled until the peak T cell response had passed. Baseline seropositivity characterized only a handful of AZD1222 recipients.

V gene TRBV9 combines with J gene TRBJ1-1; TRBD1 is a possible D gene (5 bases). Sample: peripheral blood, taken 28 days after the second AZD1222 dose. The source of this sequence is an adult who received the AZD1222 COVID-19 vaccine. The CDR3 loop reads CASSVGRVNTEAFF. CDR3 bases: TGTGCCAGCAGCGTTGGCAGGGTGAACACTGAAGCTTTCTTT.